This passage covers 21 T cell receptor beta chains from one sample sequenced in a study of cytomegalovirus exposure and HLA in healthy donors (dated by TCRdb to between 2016 and 2019). Library generation was performed with the immunoSEQ multiplex PCR assay. For the multiplex PCR, a mixture combining 60 forward primers for TCR Vbeta segments and 13 reverse primers for TCR Jbeta segments was used. TCRdb holds this immuneACCESS table with in-frame rearrangements only. Some clones are missing; in checked studies, unresolved V genes explain under half, and the rest has no known cause. The sample table lists roughly 140,000 clones, 50% to 75% of them with a count of one. Around 3% of the sample is taken by the ten largest. The sample comprised PBMCs. The source of these receptors is a woman in her 30s in good health and CMV-seropositive.

The chain joins TRBV18 to TRBJ2-1, with D uncertain. Deletions cut 0 bases from V and 7 bases from J, with 13 bases between. The CDR3 is made up of 15 amino acids. Germline V CDR1 and CDR2: KGHSH, LQKENI. This chain's CDR3 is CASSPPITPRNEQFF. In nucleotides, the CDR3 is TGTGCCAGCTCACCACCGATAACCCCCAGGAATGAGCAGTTCTTC.

This chain uses TRBV7-9 with TRBJ1-1, with 7 bases that match TRBD1. V lost 4 bases to trimming and J lost 5 bases; unmatched junction nucleotides: 1. Looked up from germline, CDR1 is SEHNR and CDR2 is FQNEAQ (reference sequence). This CDR3 region has 12 residues. DNA for the CDR3: TGTGCCAGCAGCTCAGGGGGAACTGAAGCTTTCTTT. Translating gives CASSSGGTEAFF.

The CDR3 DNA reads TGTGCCAGCAAGCCTAGCGGGAGCGCGGGCGAGCAGTACTTC. Its protein is CASKPSGSAGEQYF. The V gene is TRBV6-6, the J gene TRBJ2-5; 10 nucleotides line up with TRBD2. The DNA end is more similar to TRBJ2-7, so the J call may be wrong. Looked up from germline, CDR1 is MNHNY and CDR2 is SVGAGI (reference sequence). This CDR3 comprises 14 residues.

V gene TRBV15 combines with J gene TRBJ2-2; tentatively, D is TRBD2 (6 bases). This CDR3 spans 14 amino acids. V dropped 5 bases and J dropped 7 bases, with 14 bases sitting between them. CDR1 and CDR2 (germline): LNHNV, YYDKDF (reference sequence). The CDR3: CATSFRRGGGELFF. DNA for the CDR3: TGTGCCACCAGCTTTCGACGGGGAGGCGGGGAGCTGTTTTTT.

The rearrangement links TRBV27 to TRBJ1-5; 8 positions match TRBD1. Unmatched junction bases numbered 8, after V lost 1 base and J lost 3 bases. The germline V gene has CDR1 MNHEY and CDR2 SMNVEV (reference sequence). The CDR3 covers 17 residues. Written as DNA, the CDR3 is TGTGCCAGCAGTTTATACCCGCGGACAGGGCTCAATCAGCCCCAGCATTTT. It is translated as CASSLYPRTGLNQPQHF.

The chain couples TRBV1 to TRBJ2-5; no check of the table's D call, TRBD2, against the DNA was made. TRBV1 corresponds to a pseudogene. The CDR3 has 22 amino acids. This CDR3 reads CTSSQPHPPLADLLPGQETQYF. CDR3 DNA sequence: TGCACCAGCAGCCAACCCCACCCTCCCCTAGCGGACTTACTGCCGGGCCAAGAGACCCAGTACTTC.

The chain links TRBV28 to TRBJ2-3; tentative D call: TRBD1 (6 bases). Germline-derived CDR1 and CDR2 are MDHEN and SYDVKM. The CDR3 is 14 residues long. The ends were cut back, 2 bases at V and 2 bases at J, with 8 bases in the middle. CDR3 residues: CASSLQGPTDTQYF. In DNA form, the CDR3 reads TGTGCCAGCAGTTTACAGGGGCCCACAGATACGCAGTATTTT.

The chain recombines TRBV7-2 with TRBJ2-7; D is perhaps TRBD1 (5 bases). The CDR3 spans 14 residues. Trimming cost V 2 bases and J 6 bases, with 14 bases left between them. From germline, CDR1 is SGHTA and CDR2 FQGNSA. This CDR3 reads CASSLRRGQGEQYF. The CDR3 bases are TGTGCCAGCAGCTTAAGAAGGGGCCAGGGCGAGCAGTACTTC.

The CDR3 sequence is CASSQGLRGRTGELFF. In DNA form, the CDR3 reads TGCGCCAGCAGCCAAGGACTAAGGGGGCGGACCGGGGAGCTGTTTTTT. This chain connects TRBV4-1 to TRBJ2-2, with 7 bases fitting TRBD1. CDR1 MGHRA and CDR2 YSYEKL come from the germline V gene. CDR3 length equals 16 residues. After removal of 1 base from V and 5 bases from J, the junction contained 7 bases not matched to a gene.

In its sample, this clone was seen a few times. The CDR3 DNA reads TGCGCCAGCAGCTTGACCACCGGGACAGGCTCCGATACGCAGTATTTT. Translating gives CASSLTTGTGSDTQYF. The V and J genes are TRBV5-1 and TRBJ2-3, with 8 bases identical to TRBD1. Germline CDR1 and CDR2: SGHRS and YFSETQ. CDR3 length equals 16 residues. The J segment lost 6 bases and the V segment lost 1 base, leaving 10 bases of the junction unmatched.

This clone was seen only a few times. The rearrangement links TRBV11-2 to TRBJ2-7; 10 nucleotides line up with TRBD2. CDR1 is SGHAT and CDR2 is FQNNGV in the germline V gene. The length of the CDR3 is 13 residues. J was trimmed by 5 bases and V by 3 bases; bases with no gene match: 1. CDR3 sequence: CASSLSGRDEQYF. The DNA of the CDR3 is TGTGCCAGCAGCTTGAGCGGGAGGGACGAGCAGTACTTC.

The CDR3 reads CASSLRGAGAYEQYF. The CDR3 bases are TGTGCCAGCAGTTTACGAGGGGCGGGGGCCTACGAGCAGTACTTC. The J gene is TRBJ2-7, the V gene TRBV27; 7 bases fit TRBD2. With V trimmed by 2 bases and J by 2 bases, 6 bases remained unmatched. The CDR3 contains 15 residues. CDR1 and CDR2 (germline): MNHEY, SMNVEV (reference sequence).

This chain uses TRBV5-1 with TRBJ2-1; 10 bases agree with TRBD2. Per germline, CDR1 SGHRS and CDR2 YFSETQ. V shed 0 bases, J shed 6 bases, and the junction held 6 bases outside the gene matches. The CDR3 is made up of 16 amino acids. The CDR3 coding sequence is TGCGCCAGCAGCTTGGTTTATCTAGCGGGGGCCAATGAGCAGTTCTTC. This gives the protein CASSLVYLAGANEQFF. Full variable domain (remainder filled in from reference TRBV5-1 and TRBJ2-1): KAGVTQTPRYLIKTRGQQVTLSCSPISGHRSVSWYQQTPGQGLQFLFEYFSETQRNKGNFPGRFSGRQFSNSRSEMNVSTLELGDSALYLCASSLVYLAGANEQFFGPGTRLTVL.

This clone was seen repeatedly, ten times or more. The J gene is TRBJ2-1, the V gene TRBV5-8; possibly TRBD1 for D (6 bases). V lost 10 bases, J lost 7 bases, and 15 bases lay in between. CDR1 is SGHTS, CDR2 YDEGEE, per germline. The CDR3 loop spans 12 amino acids. As DNA, the CDR3 is TGTGCCGTCAACAGGGATCCGAATGAGCAGTTCTTC. Protein product: CAVNRDPNEQFF.

The rearrangement uses TRBV7-6 and TRBJ2-1, with a tentative D call TRBD2 (7 bases). The CDR3 sequence is 14 residues long. Per the germline V gene, CDR1 is SGHVS and CDR2 is FNYEAQ. Between the trimmed V and J ends, which lost 1 base and 6 bases, there was a span of 10 bases. As DNA, the CDR3 is TGTGCCAGCAGCTTAGAAGGGGGGGCCAATGAGCAGTTCTTC. It yields the protein CASSLEGGANEQFF.

This clone was detected a few times. V gene TRBV4-2 combines with J gene TRBJ1-5; D is perhaps TRBD1 (6 bases). Trimming cost V 0 bases and J 5 bases, with 11 bases left between them. This CDR3 is 15 amino acids long. Germline V CDR1 and CDR2: LGHNA, YNFKEQ. The DNA for the CDR3 is TGTGCCAGCAGCCAAGATCGTGACAGGTATCAGCCCCAGCATTTT. Translated: CASSQDRDRYQPQHF.

As regards this clone: One end of the junction fails to match germline, which may point to a read error. The V call is TRBV28, the J call TRBJ2-1, with a weak D call TRBD2 (6 bases). The CDR3 consists of 13 residues. Germline V lookup: CDR1 MDHEN, CDR2 SYDVKM. CDR3: CVSSRGNYNEQFF. The CDR3 nucleotides are TGTGTCAGCAGCCGCGGGAACTACAATGAGCAGTTCTTC.

The chain carries TRBV6-1 and TRBJ2-7; TRBD1 matches 9 bases. Per germline, CDR1 MNHNS and CDR2 SASEGT. V was pared by 3 bases and J by 5 bases, with 8 bases of the junction left unmatched. The CDR3 runs 15 residues. The CDR3 protein is CASSDDRGSTDEQYF. The DNA for the CDR3 is TGTGCCAGCAGTGATGACAGGGGGTCAACGGACGAGCAGTACTTC.

The chain joins TRBV6-5 to TRBJ2-5; D might be TRBD1 (6 bases). TRBJ2-7 explains the end of the DNA better; the J call may be wrong. This CDR3 is built from 12 residues. Germline CDR1 and CDR2: MNHEY and SVGAGI. As DNA, the CDR3 is TGTGCCAGCAGTCCCAGGGGCTACGAGCAGTACTTC. Amino acid sequence: CASSPRGYEQYF.

The V and J genes are TRBV5-6 and TRBJ1-1, with D maybe TRBD1 (6 bases). The CDR3 runs 14 residues. Deletions cut 1 base from V and 4 bases from J, with 11 bases between. CDR1 SGHDT and CDR2 YYEEEE come from the germline V gene. The CDR3: CASSLSRGGTEAFF. The CDR3 DNA sequence: TGTGCCAGCAGCTTGAGCAGGGGCGGCACTGAAGCTTTCTTT. Full variable domain (outside the CDR3, taken from reference TRBV5-6 and TRBJ1-1): DAGVTQSPTHLIKTRGQQVTLRCSPKSGHDTVSWYQQALGQGPQFIFQYYEEEERQRGNFPDRFSGHQFPNYSSELNVNALLLGDSALYLCASSLSRGGTEAFFGQGTRLTVV.

Only one count was recorded for this clone. V gene TRBV9 combines with J gene TRBJ2-1; 8 bases are a match to TRBD2. The CDR3 has 15 residues. From germline, CDR1 is SGDLS and CDR2 YYNGEE. The V and J ends lost 4 bases and 6 bases, in that order; junction bases with no gene match: 9. The CDR3 coding sequence is TGTGCCAGCAGCCCGGCTGGGCGGGGGGCCAATGAGCAGTTCTTC. Amino acid sequence: CASSPAGRGANEQFF.